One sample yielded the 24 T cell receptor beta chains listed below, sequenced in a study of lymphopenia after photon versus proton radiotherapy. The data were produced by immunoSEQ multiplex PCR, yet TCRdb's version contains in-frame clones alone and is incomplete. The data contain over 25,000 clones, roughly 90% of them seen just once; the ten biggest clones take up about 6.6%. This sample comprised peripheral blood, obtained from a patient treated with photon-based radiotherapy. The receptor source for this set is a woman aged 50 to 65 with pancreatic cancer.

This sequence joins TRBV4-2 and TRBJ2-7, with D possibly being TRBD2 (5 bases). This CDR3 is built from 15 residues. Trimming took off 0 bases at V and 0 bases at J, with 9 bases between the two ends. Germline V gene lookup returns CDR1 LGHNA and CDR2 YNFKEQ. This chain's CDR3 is CASSQDWESSYEQYF. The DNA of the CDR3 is TGTGCCAGCAGCCAAGACTGGGAGAGCTCCTACGAGCAGTACTTC.

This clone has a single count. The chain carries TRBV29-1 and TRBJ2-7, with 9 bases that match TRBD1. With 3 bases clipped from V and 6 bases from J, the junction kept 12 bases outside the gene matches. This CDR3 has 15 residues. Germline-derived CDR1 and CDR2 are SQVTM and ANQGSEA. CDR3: CSVEGFGTGLGEQYF. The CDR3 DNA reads TGCAGCGTTGAGGGGTTCGGGACAGGGCTGGGCGAGCAGTACTTC.

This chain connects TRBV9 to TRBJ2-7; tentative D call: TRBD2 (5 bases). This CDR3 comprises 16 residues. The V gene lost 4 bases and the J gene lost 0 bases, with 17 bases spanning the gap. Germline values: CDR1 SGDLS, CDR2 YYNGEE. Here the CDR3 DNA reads TGTGCCAGCAGCTCTAGCCTCGGCGCCAGCTCCTACGAGCAGTACTTC. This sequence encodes CASSSSLGASSYEQYF.

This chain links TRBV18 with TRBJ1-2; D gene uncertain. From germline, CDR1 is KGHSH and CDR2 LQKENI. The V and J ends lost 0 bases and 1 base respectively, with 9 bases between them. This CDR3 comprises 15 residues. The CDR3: CASSPPGTNNYGYTF. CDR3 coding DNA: TGTGCCAGCTCACCACCGGGCACAAATAACTATGGCTACACCTTC.

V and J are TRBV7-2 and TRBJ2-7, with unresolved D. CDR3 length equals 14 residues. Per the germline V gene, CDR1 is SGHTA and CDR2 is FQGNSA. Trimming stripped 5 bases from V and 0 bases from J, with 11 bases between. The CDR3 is CASSADPSSYEQYF. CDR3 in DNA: TGTGCCAGCAGCGCGGACCCGAGCTCCTACGAGCAGTACTTC.

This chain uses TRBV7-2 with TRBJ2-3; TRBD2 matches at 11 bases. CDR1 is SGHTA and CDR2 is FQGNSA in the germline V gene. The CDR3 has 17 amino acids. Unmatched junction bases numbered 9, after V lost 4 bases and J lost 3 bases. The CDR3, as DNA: TGTGCCAGCAGCTCATTAGCGGGAGGGCCGATTACAGATACGCAGTATTTT. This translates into CASSSLAGGPITDTQYF.

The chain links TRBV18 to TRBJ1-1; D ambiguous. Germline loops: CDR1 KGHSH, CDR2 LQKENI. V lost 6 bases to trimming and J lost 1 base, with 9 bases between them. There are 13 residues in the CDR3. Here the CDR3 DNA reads TGTGCCAGCTCGGAAGGGAGGAACACTGAAGCTTTCTTT. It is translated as CASSEGRNTEAFF.

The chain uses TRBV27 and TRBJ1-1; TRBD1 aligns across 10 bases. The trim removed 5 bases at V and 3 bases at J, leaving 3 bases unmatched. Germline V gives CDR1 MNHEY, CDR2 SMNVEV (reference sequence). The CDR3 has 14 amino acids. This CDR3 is CASSPGTGDTEAFF. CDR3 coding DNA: TGTGCCAGCAGTCCCGGGACAGGGGACACTGAAGCTTTCTTT.

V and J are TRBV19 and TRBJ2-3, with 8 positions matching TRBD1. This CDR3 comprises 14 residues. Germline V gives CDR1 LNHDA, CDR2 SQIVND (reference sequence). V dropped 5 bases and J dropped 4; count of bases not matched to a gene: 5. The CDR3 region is CASSDRGSADTQYF. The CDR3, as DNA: TGTGCCAGTAGTGACAGGGGCAGCGCAGATACGCAGTATTTT.

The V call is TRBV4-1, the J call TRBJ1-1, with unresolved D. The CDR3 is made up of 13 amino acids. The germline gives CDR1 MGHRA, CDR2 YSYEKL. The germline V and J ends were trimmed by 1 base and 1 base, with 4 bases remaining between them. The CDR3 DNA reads TGCGCCAGCAGCCAAGGACGGAACACTGAAGCTTTCTTT. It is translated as CASSQGRNTEAFF.

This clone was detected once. The CDR3 loop reads CASSRGQGSYEQYF. The DNA of the CDR3 is TGTGCCAGCAGTCGAGGACAGGGATCCTACGAGCAGTACTTC. The chain carries TRBV27 and TRBJ2-7; 8 bases fit TRBD1. The V gene's germline CDR1 is MNHEY and CDR2 SMNVEV (reference sequence). The CDR3 extends over 14 amino acids. V dropped 5 bases and J dropped 1; count of bases not matched to a gene: 4.

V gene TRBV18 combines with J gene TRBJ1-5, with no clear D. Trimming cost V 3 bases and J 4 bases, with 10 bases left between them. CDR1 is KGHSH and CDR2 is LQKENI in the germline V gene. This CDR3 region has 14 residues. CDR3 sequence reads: CASSPTRLNQPQHF. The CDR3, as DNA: TGTGCCAGCTCACCTACGCGACTAAATCAGCCCCAGCATTTT. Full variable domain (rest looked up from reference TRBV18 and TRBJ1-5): NAGVMQNPRHLVRRRGQEARLRCSPMKGHSHVYWYRQLPEEGLKFMVYLQKENIIDESGMPKERFSAEFPKEGPSILRIQQVVRGDSAAYFCASSPTRLNQPQHFGDGTRLSIL.

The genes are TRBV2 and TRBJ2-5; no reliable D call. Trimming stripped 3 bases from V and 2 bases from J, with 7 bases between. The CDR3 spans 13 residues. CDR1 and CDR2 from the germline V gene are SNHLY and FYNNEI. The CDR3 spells CASSDGRQETQYF. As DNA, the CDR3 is TGTGCCAGCAGTGACGGTAGACAAGAGACCCAGTACTTC. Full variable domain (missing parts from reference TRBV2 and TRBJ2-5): EPEVTQTPSHQVTQMGQEVILRCVPISNHLYFYWYRQILGQKVEFLVSFYNNEISEKSEIFDDQFSVERPDGSNFTLKIRSTKLEDSAMYFCASSDGRQETQYFGPGTRLLVL.

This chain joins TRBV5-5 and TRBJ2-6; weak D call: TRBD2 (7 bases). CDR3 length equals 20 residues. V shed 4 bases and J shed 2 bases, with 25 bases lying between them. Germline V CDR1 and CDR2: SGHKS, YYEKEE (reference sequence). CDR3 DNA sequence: TGTGCCAGCAGCCCTGGAGGGGGGGCTCTGGCGTCCGCTGGGGCCAACGTCCTGACTTTC. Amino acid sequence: CASSPGGGALASAGANVLTF. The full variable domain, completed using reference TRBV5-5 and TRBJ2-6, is DAGVTQSPTHLIKTRGQQVTLRCSPISGHKSVSWYQQVLGQGPQFIFQYYEKEERGRGNFPDRFSARQFPNYSSELNVNALLLGDSALYLCASSPGGGALASAGANVLTFGAGSRLTVL.

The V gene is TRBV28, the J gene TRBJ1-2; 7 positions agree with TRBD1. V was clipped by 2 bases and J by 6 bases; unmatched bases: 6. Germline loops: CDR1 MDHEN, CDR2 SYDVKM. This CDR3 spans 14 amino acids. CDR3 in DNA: TGTGCCAGCAGTTTAGGGACAGTAAGCCATGGCTACACCTTC. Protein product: CASSLGTVSHGYTF.

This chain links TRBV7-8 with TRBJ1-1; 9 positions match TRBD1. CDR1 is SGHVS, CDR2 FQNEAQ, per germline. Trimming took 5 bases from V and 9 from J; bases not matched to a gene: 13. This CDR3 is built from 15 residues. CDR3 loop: CASSQDPGTGWQAFF. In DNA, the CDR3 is TGTGCCAGCAGCCAGGACCCCGGGACAGGGTGGCAAGCTTTCTTT.

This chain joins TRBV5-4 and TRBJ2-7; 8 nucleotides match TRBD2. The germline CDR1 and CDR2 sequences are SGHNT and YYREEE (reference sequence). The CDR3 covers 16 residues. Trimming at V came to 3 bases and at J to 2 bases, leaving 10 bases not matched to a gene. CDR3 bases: TGTGCCAGCAGCTCCAGCGGGGGCTTTTCGACCTACGAGCAGTACTTC. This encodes CASSSSGGFSTYEQYF.

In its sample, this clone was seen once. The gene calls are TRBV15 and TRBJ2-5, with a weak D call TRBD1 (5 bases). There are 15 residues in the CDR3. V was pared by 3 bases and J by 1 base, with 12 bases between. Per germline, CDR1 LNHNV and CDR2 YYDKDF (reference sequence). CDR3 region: CATSSLTVLQETQYF. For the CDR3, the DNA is TGTGCCACCAGCAGCCTGACAGTTCTCCAAGAGACCCAGTACTTC.

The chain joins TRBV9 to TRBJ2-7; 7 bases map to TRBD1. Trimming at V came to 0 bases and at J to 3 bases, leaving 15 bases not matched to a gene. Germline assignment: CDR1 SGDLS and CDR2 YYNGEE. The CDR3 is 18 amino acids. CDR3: CASSVDPGGKTGGYEQYF. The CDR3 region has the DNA TGTGCCAGCAGCGTAGATCCAGGGGGTAAGACTGGCGGCTACGAGCAGTACTTC. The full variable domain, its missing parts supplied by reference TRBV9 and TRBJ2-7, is DSGVTQTPKHLITATGQRVTLRCSPRSGDLSVYWYQQSLDQGLQFLIQYYNGEERAKGNILERFSAQQFPDLHSELNLSSLELGDSALYFCASSVDPGGKTGGYEQYFGPGTRLTVT.

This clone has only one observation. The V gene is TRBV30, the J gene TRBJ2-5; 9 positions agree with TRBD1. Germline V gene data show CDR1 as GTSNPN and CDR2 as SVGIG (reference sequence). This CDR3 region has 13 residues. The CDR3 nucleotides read TGTGCTTTTACAGGGGGCCCAAAAGAGACCCAGTACTTC. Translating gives CAFTGGPKETQYF.

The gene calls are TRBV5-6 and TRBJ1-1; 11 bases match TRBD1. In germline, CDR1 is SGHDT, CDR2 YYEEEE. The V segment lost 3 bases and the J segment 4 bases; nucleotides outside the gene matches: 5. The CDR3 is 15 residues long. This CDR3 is CASSSPDRGLTEAFF. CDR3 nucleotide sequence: TGTGCCAGCAGCTCACCGGACAGGGGGCTCACTGAAGCTTTCTTT.

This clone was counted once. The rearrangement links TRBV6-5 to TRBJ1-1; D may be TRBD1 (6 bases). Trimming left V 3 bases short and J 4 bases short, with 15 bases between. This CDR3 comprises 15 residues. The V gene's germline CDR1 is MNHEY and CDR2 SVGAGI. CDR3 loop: CASSYRETGRTEAFF. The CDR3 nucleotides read TGTGCCAGCAGTTATCGTGAAACAGGGCGCACTGAAGCTTTCTTT.

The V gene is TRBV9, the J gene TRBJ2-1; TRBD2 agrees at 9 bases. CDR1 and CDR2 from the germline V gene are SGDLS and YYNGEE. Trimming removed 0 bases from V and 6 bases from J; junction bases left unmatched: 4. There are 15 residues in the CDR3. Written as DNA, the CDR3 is TGTGCCAGCAGCGTAGGTCTAGCGGGACGCAATGAGCAGTTCTTC. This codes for CASSVGLAGRNEQFF.

CDR3 bases: TGTGCCAGCAGCGGATTCCGGGACAGGAACACTGAAGCTTTCTTT. Translation: CASSGFRDRNTEAFF. The chain joins TRBV5-3 to TRBJ1-1, with 7 bases fitting TRBD1. TRBV5-3 is an open reading frame whose function is uncertain. The CDR3 length is 15 residues. Losses at the gene ends were 8 bases for V and 1 base for J; bases not matched to a gene: 11.